This T cell receptor beta chain appears in the sequencing data of a study of control samples from healthy donors and cancer patients. This CDR3 has 12 amino acids. Between the trimmed V and J ends, which lost 5 bases and 3 bases, there was a span of 8 bases. Profiled with immunoSEQ multiplex PCR; TCRdb holds only in-frame clones, not every one. The table shows fewer than 500,000 clones, with around 90% occurring only once. This clonotype was sampled from a man between 40 and 49 years old with head and neck cancer. The sample was PBMCs. This chain uses TRBV12-3 or TRBV12-4 with TRBJ2-7, with D unresolved. CDR3 region: CASSPTVYEQYF. The CDR3 DNA follows: TGTGCCAGCAGTCCGACGGTCTACGAGCAGTACTTC.